This T cell receptor beta chain is drawn from a study of T cell repertoires in cytomegalovirus infection (dated by TCRdb to the late 2010s). As for the study more broadly: Peptide stimulations targeted recently identified HLA-C-restricted CMV epitopes, whose presentation resists viral immunomodulation, together with well-studied HLA-B-restricted epitopes. The HLA type of each donor mattered for the analysis, because public TCR beta signatures pointed to carriage of CMV infection along with the matching HLA type. Results the study describes overall, beyond this receptor: In both this cohort and an independent approximately 350-donor cohort, the cumulative frequency of public TCR beta family members distinguished carriers of CMV infection plus the relevant HLA type. In the ex vivo response, HLA-C-restricted CMV-specific TCR beta clonotypes were dominant, and in two of eight donors the single most frequent clonotype came from this HLA-C-restricted group.

This clonotype appeared a few times. The antigen this receptor binds is unknown. No per-base quality is available; no much larger clone lies one base away. For sequencing, an Illumina HiSeq 1500 was employed. TCRdb itself trimmed the public reads at Q25 with fastp, ran MiXCR and retained productive beta chains. Duplicate CDR3 protein sequences are folded into a single record with the most common DNA and genes. This sample gives roughly 350,000 distinct CDR3 sequences in total; roughly 34% of them show up just once. Of the sample, about 13% falls within the top ten clones. In light of the paper, this sample's treatment or condition label describes: in vitro stimulation with specific CMV peptide epitopes to enrich CMV-specific T cells. Its CDR3 holds 12 amino acids, cysteine through phenylalanine. The only DNA kept is the CDR3, 36 bases in frame from the first base. According to the germline V gene (reference sequence), CDR1 reads LNHDA and CDR2 reads SQIVND. V loses 7 bases of germline sequence and J loses 3 bases, and the interval between the two ends is 7 bases.

This sample comprised cultured PBMCs, obtained from culture after CMV antigen stimulation. The rearrangement combines TRBV19 with TRBJ2-1, with TRBD2 tentatively as D gene (5 bases match). The clonotype originates from a human donor in good health (CMV status not recorded). Some clones in this sample may be carry-over from other donors' samples. The CDR3 sequence is CASTRDYNEQFF. The sequenced DNA is TGTGCCAGTACCCGGGACTACAATGAGCAGTTCTTC. Joined to the reference TRBV19 and TRBJ2-1 proteins, this CDR3 gives the full variable domain: DGGITQSPKYLFRKEGQNVTLSCEQNLNHDAMYWYRQDPGQGLRLIYYSQIVNDFQKGDIAEGYSVSREKKESFPLTVTSAQKNPTAFYLCASTRDYNEQFFGPGTRLTVL.